Here is one TCR beta chain with its context. This clonotype was recorded at least ten times. Its antigen target is currently unknown. Base qualities are missing; no much larger clone stands one base away. Receptor libraries were prepared by RT-PCR. This sample was sequenced with an Illumina HiSeq 2500. TCRdb passed the public sequencing reads through fastp at Q25 and MiXCR, retaining productive beta sequences. Rows are combined by CDR3 protein, so each entry shows the most common genes and DNA. The sample table records 560,000 or so distinct CDR3 sequences; 7.5% to 8.5% of these occur just once. The ten most abundant clones make up 10% to 15% of the sample. The sample originates from a study of response to subunit inactivated influenza vaccine (dated by TCRdb to 2016 to 2019). As for the study more broadly: To follow how T cells responded to a trivalent subunit inactivated influenza vaccine, the researchers relied on deep quantitative profiling of the T cell receptor repertoire. Broader findings and caveats from the paper: It was suggested by the authors that each seasonal influenza vaccination may recruit only a limited number of new T cells.

In the germline V gene, CDR1 corresponds to MNHNS and CDR2 to SASEGT. The CDR3 holds 16 amino acids from the cysteine to the phenylalanine. The read is trimmed to its CDR3 DNA, 48 bases read in frame from base 1. V is shortened by 6 bases, J by 2 bases, and the region joining them spans 18 bases. This clonotype was obtained from a man aged 50 to 75 who received an inactivated influenza vaccine. Donor details come from another sample of the same person, matched by shared clones. This sequence uses TRBV6-1 and TRBJ2-3, with TRBD2 tentatively as D gene (6 bases match). Sequencing used PBMCs from blood, obtained roughly 24 months after vaccination. The CDR3 here reads CASRRLGPAYTDTQYF. The DNA is TGTGCCAGCAGACGACTAGGACCGGCGTACACAGATACGCAGTATTTT.